This T cell receptor beta chain was recorded in a study of CD8 T cells in Susac syndrome. This CDR3 has 16 amino acids. CDR1 is LGHNA and CDR2 is YNFKEQ in the germline V gene. V lost 1 base, J lost 7 bases, and 5 bases stayed unmatched. Random hexamers primed reverse transcription of about 0.5 to 1 ug RNA. Via MiXCR, TCRdb re-called the immunoSEQ multiplex PCR reads, giving one row per CDR3 protein. The top ten hold under 0.15% of the sample, which has hundreds of thousands of distinct CDR3 sequences, approximately 85% seen once. Purification of the CD8+ and CD4+ T cells relied on negative isolation, and TEMRA cells underwent FACS enrichment.

The sequenced sample was CD8+ T cells from PBMCs. The rearrangement joins TRBV4-2 to TRBJ2-1; 12 nucleotides match TRBD2. The TCR was taken from a human donor with multiple sclerosis. For the CDR3, the DNA is TGTGCCAGCAGCCAAGTTGAGCTAGCGGGGGGGAATGAGCAGTTCTTC. This codes for CASSQVELAGGNEQFF.